A single sample gave rise to the 4 T cell receptor beta chains below, sequenced in a study of blood T cell repertoires in COVID-19. TCRdb keeps only in-frame clones here, not all; method: immunoSEQ multiplex PCR. The sample includes approximately 300,000 clones, 86% of them seen just once. Sequencing was performed on PBMCs or T cells enriched from blood (not recorded which). The receptors originated from a woman between 18 and 30 years old who had recovered from COVID-19.

To note about this clone: One end of the junction fails to match germline, which may point to a read error. The chain joins TRBV7-9 to TRBJ1-2, with 9 bases identical to TRBD1. CDR3 length equals 13 residues. Germline assignment: CDR1 SEHNR and CDR2 FQNEAQ (reference sequence). The DNA for the CDR3 is TGTGCCAGCAGCTTCGAGGAAACAGGGGGCGCGGCCTTC. Translating it yields CASSFEETGGAAF.

The chain links TRBV20-1 to TRBJ1-2; D might be TRBD1 (5 bases). The germline V and J ends were trimmed by 7 bases and 8 bases, with 14 bases remaining between them. Germline CDR1 DFQATT, CDR2 SNEGSKA (reference sequence). The CDR3 has 11 residues. CDR3 amino acids: CSGDWGGGYTF. In nucleotides, the CDR3 is TGCAGTGGGGACTGGGGCGGGGGCTACACCTTC.

The chain links TRBV19 to TRBJ1-1, with D unclear. V dropped 3 bases and J dropped 3 bases, with 8 bases sitting between them. The CDR3 extends over 13 amino acids. CDR1 and CDR2 from the germline V gene are LNHDA and SQIVND (reference sequence). CDR3 in DNA: TGTGCCAGTAGTATGAGAGATTACACTGAAGCTTTCTTT. Its translation is CASSMRDYTEAFF.

In nucleotides, the CDR3 is TGTGCCAGTAGTCAAGGGGGCGCGATGACTGAAGCTTTCTTT. It yields the protein CASSQGGAMTEAFF. V usage is TRBV19 and J usage is TRBJ1-1; 7 positions match TRBD1. The CDR3 runs 14 residues. Trimming removed 5 bases from V and 5 bases from J; junction bases left unmatched: 8. Germline V gene sequence: CDR1 LNHDA, CDR2 SQIVND (reference sequence).